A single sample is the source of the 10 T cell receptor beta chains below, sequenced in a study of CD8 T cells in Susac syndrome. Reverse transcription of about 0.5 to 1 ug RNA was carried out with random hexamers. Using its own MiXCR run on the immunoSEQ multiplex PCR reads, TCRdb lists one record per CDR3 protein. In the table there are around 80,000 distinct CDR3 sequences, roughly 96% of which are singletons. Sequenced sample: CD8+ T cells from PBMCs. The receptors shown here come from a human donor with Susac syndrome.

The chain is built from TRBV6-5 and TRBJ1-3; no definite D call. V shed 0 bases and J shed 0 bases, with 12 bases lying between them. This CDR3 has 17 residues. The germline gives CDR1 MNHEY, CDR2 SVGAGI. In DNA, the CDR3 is TGTGCCAGCAGTTACTCAACCAGTTCCTTCTCTGGAAACACCATATATTTT. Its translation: CASSYSTSSFSGNTIYF.

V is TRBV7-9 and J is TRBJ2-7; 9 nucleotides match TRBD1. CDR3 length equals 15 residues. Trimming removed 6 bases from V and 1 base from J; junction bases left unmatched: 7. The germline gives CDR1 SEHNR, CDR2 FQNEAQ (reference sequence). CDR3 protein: CASSPGGQGSYEQYF. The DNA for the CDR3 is TGTGCCAGCAGTCCGGGGGGACAGGGATCCTACGAGCAGTACTTC.

The DNA for the CDR3 is TGTGCCAGTAGTGGCGGGGGGGCCGTTGAGCAGTTCTTC. This translates into CASSGGGAVEQFF. V and J are TRBV19 and TRBJ2-1, with TRBD2 matching 9 bases. CDR3 length: 13 amino acids. In germline, CDR1 is LNHDA, CDR2 SQIVND (reference sequence). The junction had 5 bases not matched to a gene; V was cut back by 5 bases and J by 9 bases.

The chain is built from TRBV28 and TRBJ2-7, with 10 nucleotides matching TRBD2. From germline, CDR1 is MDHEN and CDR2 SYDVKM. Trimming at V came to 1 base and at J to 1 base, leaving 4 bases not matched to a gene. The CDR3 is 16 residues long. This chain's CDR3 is CASSLLTSGLSYEQYF. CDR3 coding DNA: TGTGCCAGCAGTTTATTGACTAGCGGGCTGTCCTACGAGCAGTACTTC.

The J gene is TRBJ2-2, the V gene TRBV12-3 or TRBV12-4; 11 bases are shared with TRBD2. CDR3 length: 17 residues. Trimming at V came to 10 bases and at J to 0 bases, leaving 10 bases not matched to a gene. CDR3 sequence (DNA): TGTGCCACCCGAGGGCTAGCGGGAGGACCGAACACCGGGGAGCTGTTTTTT. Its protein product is CATRGLAGGPNTGELFF.

For the CDR3, the DNA is TGTGCCAGCAGCCACCTAGGGGCAGATACGCAGTATTTT. Protein: CASSHLGADTQYF. This chain uses TRBV28 with TRBJ2-3; perhaps TRBD1 as D (5 bases). CDR1 and CDR2 from the germline V gene are MDHEN and SYDVKM. This CDR3 comprises 13 residues. The V gene lost 6 bases and the J gene lost 4 bases, with 11 bases spanning the gap.

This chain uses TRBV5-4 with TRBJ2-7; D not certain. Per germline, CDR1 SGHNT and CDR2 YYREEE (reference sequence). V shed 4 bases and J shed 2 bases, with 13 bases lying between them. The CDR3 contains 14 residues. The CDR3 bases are TGTGCCAGCAGCATCGATCGGACCCCCTACGAGCAGTACTTC. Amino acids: CASSIDRTPYEQYF.

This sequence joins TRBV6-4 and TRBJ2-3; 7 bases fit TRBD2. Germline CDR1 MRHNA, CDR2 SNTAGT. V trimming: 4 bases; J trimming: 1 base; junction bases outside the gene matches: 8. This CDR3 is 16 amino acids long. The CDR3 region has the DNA TGTGCCAGCAGTGCTACAGGCACTAGCGGCACAGATACGCAGTATTTT. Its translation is CASSATGTSGTDTQYF.

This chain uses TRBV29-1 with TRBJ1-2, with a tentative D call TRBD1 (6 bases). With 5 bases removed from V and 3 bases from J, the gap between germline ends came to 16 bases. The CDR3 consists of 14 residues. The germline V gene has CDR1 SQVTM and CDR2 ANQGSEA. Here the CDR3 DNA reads TGCAGCGTTCCGAGCGACAGGAACTACTATGGCTACACCTTC. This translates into CSVPSDRNYYGYTF.

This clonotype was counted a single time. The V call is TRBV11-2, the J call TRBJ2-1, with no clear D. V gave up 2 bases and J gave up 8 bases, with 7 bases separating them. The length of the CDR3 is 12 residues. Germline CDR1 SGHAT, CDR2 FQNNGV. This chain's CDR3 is CASSLRKDEQFF. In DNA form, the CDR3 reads TGTGCCAGCAGCTTAAGAAAGGATGAGCAGTTCTTC. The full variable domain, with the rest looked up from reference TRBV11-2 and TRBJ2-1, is EAGVAQSPRYKIIEKRQSVAFWCNPISGHATLYWYQQILGQGPKLLIQFQNNGVVDDSQLPKDRFSAERLKGVDSTLKIQPAKLEDSAVYLCASSLRKDEQFFGPGTRLTVL.